One and the same sample provided the 15 T cell receptor beta chains below, sequenced in a study of control samples from healthy donors and cancer patients (dated by TCRdb to the early 2020s). The library was obtained by the immunoSEQ multiplex PCR assay. The source is immuneACCESS, and TCRdb retained only in-frame sequences with V and J called. Part of the clones is not carried over; for the studies checked, unresolved V genes explain less than half of this, and the remainder is unexplained. Within this sample are roughly 80,000 clones, with 85% to 90% of them counted one time only. The ten top clones hold roughly 6% of the sample. Sequenced material: blood. Receptor source: a man aged 45 to 65 in good health.

The gene calls are TRBV7-9 and TRBJ1-3; TRBD1 might be the D (5 bases). Germline values: CDR1 SEHNR, CDR2 FQNEAQ (reference sequence). The V gene lost 1 base and the J gene lost 0 bases, with 19 bases spanning the gap. This CDR3 has 19 amino acids. The CDR3 coding sequence is TGTGCCAGCAGCTTAGATTTTTCTTGGGGCAGAGACTCTGGAAACACCATATATTTT. Protein sequence: CASSLDFSWGRDSGNTIYF.

The CDR3: CASSLANQDNEQFF. The DNA of the CDR3 is TGCGCCAGCAGCTTGGCCAATCAGGACAATGAGCAGTTCTTC. This chain links TRBV5-1 with TRBJ2-1; D not certain. V was cut by 0 bases and J by 5 bases, with 9 bases left in between. CDR1 and CDR2 (germline): SGHRS, YFSETQ. The CDR3 totals 14 residues. Filled out from reference TRBV5-1 and TRBJ2-1, the complete variable domain reads KAGVTQTPRYLIKTRGQQVTLSCSPISGHRSVSWYQQTPGQGLQFLFEYFSETQRNKGNFPGRFSGRQFSNSRSEMNVSTLELGDSALYLCASSLANQDNEQFFGPGTRLTVL.

The chain recombines TRBV15 with TRBJ1-2; maybe TRBD1 (6 bases). The V end was cut by 0 bases, the J end by 7 bases, with 6 bases between. The CDR3 has 12 amino acids. The germline gives CDR1 LNHNV, CDR2 YYDKDF (reference sequence). The CDR3 nucleotides are TGTGCCACCAGCAGAGAACAGGGTGGCTACACCTTC. Protein sequence: CATSREQGGYTF.

This clone showed up just a few times. This sequence joins TRBV5-6 and TRBJ1-5; D perhaps matches TRBD1 (6 bases). V was pared by 3 bases and J by 4 bases, with 11 bases between. This CDR3 is 14 amino acids long. Germline V gene sequence: CDR1 SGHDT, CDR2 YYEEEE. The DNA for the CDR3 is TGTGCCAGCAGCTCACGTCAGGGGAATCAGCCCCAGCATTTT. Protein sequence: CASSSRQGNQPQHF. The variable domain in full, with the rest retrieved from reference TRBV5-6 and TRBJ1-5, is DAGVTQSPTHLIKTRGQQVTLRCSPKSGHDTVSWYQQALGQGPQFIFQYYEEEERQRGNFPDRFSGHQFPNYSSELNVNALLLGDSALYLCASSSRQGNQPQHFGDGTRLSIL.

The rearrangement links TRBV27 to TRBJ2-3; 10 bases match TRBD2. CDR3 length: 17 amino acids. J gave up 1 base and V 0 bases, and 4 bases lay outside the gene matches. The germline V gene encodes CDR1 MNHEY and CDR2 SMNVEV (reference sequence). The DNA for the CDR3 is TGTGCCAGCAGTTTATCGAGCAGCGGGGGGGGCACAGATACGCAGTATTTT. Translated: CASSLSSSGGGTDTQYF.

This chain joins TRBV19 and TRBJ1-5; D remains unclear. The V end was cut by 8 bases, the J end by 3 bases, with 8 bases between. Germline V gene lookup returns CDR1 LNHDA and CDR2 SQIVND (reference sequence). The CDR3 loop spans 12 amino acids. The CDR3: CASSDPNQPQHF. Written as DNA, the CDR3 is TGTGCCAGTTCCGATCCCAATCAGCCCCAGCATTTT.

This clone appeared once. V is TRBV5-5 and J is TRBJ1-2; 9 bases agree with TRBD1. V lost 2 bases to trimming and J lost 6 bases; unmatched junction nucleotides: 5. Per germline, CDR1 SGHKS and CDR2 YYEKEE (reference sequence). The CDR3 sequence is 14 residues long. DNA for the CDR3: TGTGCCAGCAGCTTCGTTCGGGACAGGGATGGCTACACCTTC. It translates to CASSFVRDRDGYTF.

This clone turned up a few times. The V and J genes are TRBV19 and TRBJ2-7; TRBD1 might be the D (6 bases). CDR3 length: 12 amino acids. Germline V lookup: CDR1 LNHDA, CDR2 SQIVND (reference sequence). The germline V and J ends were trimmed by 9 bases and 5 bases, with 14 bases remaining between them. CDR3 coding DNA: TGTGCCAGCGGTCAGGGGAACCACGAGCAGTACTTC. This translates into CASGQGNHEQYF.

The chain carries TRBV6-5 and TRBJ2-3; 11 bases fit TRBD2. Germline V lookup: CDR1 MNHEY, CDR2 SVGAGI. J lost 5 bases, V lost 2 bases, and 6 bases had no gene match. The CDR3 has 16 amino acids. The CDR3 here is CASSYATSGSGDTQYF. DNA of the CDR3: TGTGCCAGCAGTTACGCAACTAGCGGGAGTGGAGATACGCAGTATTTT.

The rearrangement links TRBV18 to TRBJ2-3; 9 bases line up with TRBD2. V lost 2 bases and J lost 2; bases outside the gene matches: 8. This CDR3 region has 17 residues. Germline-derived CDR1 and CDR2 are KGHSH and LQKENI. The CDR3 is CASSPGGRLAVTDTQYF. DNA for the CDR3: TGTGCCAGCTCACCAGGAGGGAGACTAGCGGTCACAGATACGCAGTATTTT.

A note on this clone: One end of the junction does not line up with germline, which may come from a read error. The rearrangement links TRBV2 to TRBJ2-1; 12 bases are shared with TRBD2. The CDR3 length is 12 residues. Germline CDR1 reads SNHLY; CDR2 reads FYNNEI. The CDR3 DNA is TGTGCCAGCAGTCCTTGGACTAGCGGGGAGCTCTTC. Protein product: CASSPWTSGELF.

The chain has TRBV5-1 and TRBJ1-4; D gene ambiguous. Trimming shortened V by 2 bases and J by 5 bases, and 10 bases separated the two germline ends. The CDR3 has 14 amino acids. CDR1 and CDR2 (germline): SGHRS, YFSETQ. CDR3 nucleotides: TGCGCCAGCAGCTTCGGCATGCTCAATGAAAAACTGTTTTTT. This translates into CASSFGMLNEKLFF.

The chain links TRBV9 to TRBJ1-5; 9 bases match TRBD1. Germline V lookup: CDR1 SGDLS, CDR2 YYNGEE. With 3 bases clipped from V and 6 bases from J, the junction kept 4 bases outside the gene matches. There are 14 residues in the CDR3. CDR3 sequence: CASSAGTGLQPQHF. Here the CDR3 DNA reads TGTGCCAGCAGCGCCGGGACAGGGCTTCAGCCCCAGCATTTT.

This CDR3 reads CASTPGPGYEQYF. CDR3 nucleotides: TGTGCCAGCACCCCTGGGCCAGGCTACGAGCAGTACTTC. The genes are TRBV11-2 and TRBJ2-7, with D unclear. Germline lookup yields CDR1 SGHAT and CDR2 FQNNGV. V was clipped by 7 bases and J by 3 bases, with 13 bases between them. The CDR3 has 13 residues.

The chain employs TRBV2 and TRBJ1-5; a weak D match, TRBD1 (5 bases). Germline CDR1 SNHLY, CDR2 FYNNEI. The CDR3 spans 16 residues. V lost 3 bases, J lost 1 base, and 13 bases lay in between. The CDR3 bases are TGTGCCAGCAGTGACGGGACCATCTCCAGCAATCAGCCCCAGCATTTT. Protein sequence: CASSDGTISSNQPQHF.